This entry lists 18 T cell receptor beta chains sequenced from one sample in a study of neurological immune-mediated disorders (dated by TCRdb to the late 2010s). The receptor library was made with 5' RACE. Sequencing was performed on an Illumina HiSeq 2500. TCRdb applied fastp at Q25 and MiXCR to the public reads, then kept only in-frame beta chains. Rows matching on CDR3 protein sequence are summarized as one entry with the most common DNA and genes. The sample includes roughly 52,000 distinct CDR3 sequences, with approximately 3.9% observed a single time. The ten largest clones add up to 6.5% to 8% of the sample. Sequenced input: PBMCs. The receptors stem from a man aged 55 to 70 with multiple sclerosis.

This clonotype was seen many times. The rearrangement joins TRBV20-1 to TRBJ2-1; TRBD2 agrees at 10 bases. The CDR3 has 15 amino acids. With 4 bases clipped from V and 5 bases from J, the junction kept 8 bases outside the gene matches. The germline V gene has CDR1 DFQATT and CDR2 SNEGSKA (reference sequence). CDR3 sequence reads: CSATPSGSFDNEQFF. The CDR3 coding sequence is TGCAGTGCTACCCCTAGCGGGAGTTTCGACAATGAGCAGTTCTTC.

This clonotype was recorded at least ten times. In DNA, the CDR3 is TGTGCCAGCAGTTTCTTCAGGGACGGCGGGGAGCTGTTTTTT. Its protein is CASSFFRDGGELFF. The rearrangement links TRBV12-3 or TRBV12-4 to TRBJ2-2; D is possibly TRBD1 or TRBD2 (5 bases each). Trimming stripped 3 bases from V and 7 bases from J, with 12 bases between. The CDR3 has 14 residues.

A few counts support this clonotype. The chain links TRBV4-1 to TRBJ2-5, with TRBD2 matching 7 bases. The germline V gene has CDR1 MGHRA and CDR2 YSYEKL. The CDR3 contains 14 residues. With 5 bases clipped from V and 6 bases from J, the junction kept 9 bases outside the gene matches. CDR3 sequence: CASSKLDGGKTQYF. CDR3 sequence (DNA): TGCGCCAGCAGCAAACTCGACGGGGGGAAGACCCAGTACTTC.

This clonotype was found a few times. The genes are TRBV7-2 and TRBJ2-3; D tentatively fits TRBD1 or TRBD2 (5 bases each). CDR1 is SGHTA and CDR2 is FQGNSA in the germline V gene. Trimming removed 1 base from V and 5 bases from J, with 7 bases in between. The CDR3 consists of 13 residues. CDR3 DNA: TGTGCCAGCAGCTTAGGGGGGAGAGATACGCAGTATTTT. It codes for CASSLGGRDTQYF.

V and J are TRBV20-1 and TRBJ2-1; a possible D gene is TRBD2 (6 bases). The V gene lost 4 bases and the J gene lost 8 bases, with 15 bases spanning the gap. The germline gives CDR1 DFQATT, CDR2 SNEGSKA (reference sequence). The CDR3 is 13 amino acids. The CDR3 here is CSAIWRDGDEQFF. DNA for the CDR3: TGCAGTGCTATATGGAGGGACGGCGATGAGCAGTTCTTC.

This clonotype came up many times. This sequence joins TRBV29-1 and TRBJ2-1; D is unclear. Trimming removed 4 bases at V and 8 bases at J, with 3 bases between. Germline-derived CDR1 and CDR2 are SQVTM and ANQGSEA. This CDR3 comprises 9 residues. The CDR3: CSVGYEQFF. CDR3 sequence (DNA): TGCAGCGTTGGATATGAGCAGTTCTTC.

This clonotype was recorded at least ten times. CDR3 loop: CSARIWTSGTDTQYF. CDR3 nucleotides: TGCAGTGCTAGAATCTGGACTAGCGGCACAGATACGCAGTATTTT. V usage is TRBV20-1 and J usage is TRBJ2-3, with 9 positions matching TRBD2. V dropped 2 bases and J dropped 1; count of bases not matched to a gene: 4. This CDR3 is 15 amino acids long. Germline values: CDR1 DFQATT, CDR2 SNEGSKA (reference sequence).

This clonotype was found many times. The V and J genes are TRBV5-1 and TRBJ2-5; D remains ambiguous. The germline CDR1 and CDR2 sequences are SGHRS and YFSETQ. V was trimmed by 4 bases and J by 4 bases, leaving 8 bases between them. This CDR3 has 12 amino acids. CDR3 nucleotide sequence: TGCGCCAGCAGCAGCGCCGGAGAGACCCAGTACTTC. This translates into CASSSAGETQYF.

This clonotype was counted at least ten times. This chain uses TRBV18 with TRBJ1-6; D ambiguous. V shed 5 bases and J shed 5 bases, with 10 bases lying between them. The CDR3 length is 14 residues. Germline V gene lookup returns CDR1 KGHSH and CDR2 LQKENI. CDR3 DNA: TGTGCCAGCTCAACGGCACAGAATAATTCACCCCTCCACTTT. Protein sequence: CASSTAQNNSPLHF.

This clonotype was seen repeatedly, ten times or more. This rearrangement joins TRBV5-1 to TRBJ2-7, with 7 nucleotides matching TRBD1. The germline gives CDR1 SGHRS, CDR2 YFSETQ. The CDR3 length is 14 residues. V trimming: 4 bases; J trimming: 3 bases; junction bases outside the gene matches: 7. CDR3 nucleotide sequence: TGCGCCAGCAGCAAGGGGACAGCGAGCTACGAGCAGTACTTC. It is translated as CASSKGTASYEQYF.

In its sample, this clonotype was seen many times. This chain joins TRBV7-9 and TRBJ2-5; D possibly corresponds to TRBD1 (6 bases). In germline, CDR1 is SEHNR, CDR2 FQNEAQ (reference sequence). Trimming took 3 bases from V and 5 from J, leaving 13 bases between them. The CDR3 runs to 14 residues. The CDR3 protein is CASSLLGGPETQYF. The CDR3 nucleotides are TGTGCCAGCAGCTTGTTAGGGGGACCGGAGACCCAGTACTTC.

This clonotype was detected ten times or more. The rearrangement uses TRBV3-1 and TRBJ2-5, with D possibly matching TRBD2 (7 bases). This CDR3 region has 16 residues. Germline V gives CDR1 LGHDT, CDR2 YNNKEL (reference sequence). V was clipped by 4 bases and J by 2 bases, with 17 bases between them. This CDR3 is CASSPSGGVKQETQYF. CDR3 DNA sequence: TGTGCCAGCAGCCCGTCGGGGGGCGTAAAACAAGAGACCCAGTACTTC.

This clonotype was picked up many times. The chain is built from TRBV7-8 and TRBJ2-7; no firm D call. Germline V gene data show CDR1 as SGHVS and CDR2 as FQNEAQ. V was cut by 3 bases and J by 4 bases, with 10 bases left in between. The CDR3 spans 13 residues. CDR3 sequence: CASSFDFLYEQYF. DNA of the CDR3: TGTGCCAGCAGCTTTGACTTTTTATACGAGCAGTACTTC.

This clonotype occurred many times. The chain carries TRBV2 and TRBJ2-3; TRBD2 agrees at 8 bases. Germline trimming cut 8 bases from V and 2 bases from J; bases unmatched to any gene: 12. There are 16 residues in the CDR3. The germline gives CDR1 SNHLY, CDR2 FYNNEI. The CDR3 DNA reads TGTGCCAGCGGACGCCCCAGGACTAGCCCCACAGATACGCAGTATTTT. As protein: CASGRPRTSPTDTQYF.

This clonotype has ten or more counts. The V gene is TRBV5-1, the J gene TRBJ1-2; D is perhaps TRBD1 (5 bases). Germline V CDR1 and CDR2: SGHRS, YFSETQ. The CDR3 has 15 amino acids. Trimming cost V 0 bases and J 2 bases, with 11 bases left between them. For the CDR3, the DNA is TGCGCCAGCAGCTTGGTCGGGGGAGGCAACTATGGCTACACCTTC. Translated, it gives CASSLVGGGNYGYTF.

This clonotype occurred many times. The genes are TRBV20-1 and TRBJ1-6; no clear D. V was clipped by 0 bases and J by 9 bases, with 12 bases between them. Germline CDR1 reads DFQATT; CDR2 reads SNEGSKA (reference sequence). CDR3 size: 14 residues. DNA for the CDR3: TGCAGTGCTAGAGATCTCGGTGATAGTTCACCCCTCCACTTT. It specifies CSARDLGDSSPLHF.

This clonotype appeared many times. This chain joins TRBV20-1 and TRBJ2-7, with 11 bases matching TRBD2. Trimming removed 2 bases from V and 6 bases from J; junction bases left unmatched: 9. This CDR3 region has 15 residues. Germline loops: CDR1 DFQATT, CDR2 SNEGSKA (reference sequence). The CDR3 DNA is TGCAGTGCTAGATCTACTAGCGGGAGTTTACCCGAGCAGTACTTC. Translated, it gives CSARSTSGSLPEQYF.

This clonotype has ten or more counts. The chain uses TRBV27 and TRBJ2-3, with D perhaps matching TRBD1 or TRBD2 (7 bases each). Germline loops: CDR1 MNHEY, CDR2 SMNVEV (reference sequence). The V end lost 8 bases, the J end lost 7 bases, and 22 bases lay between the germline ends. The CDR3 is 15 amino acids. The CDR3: CASGGERGRGNTQYF. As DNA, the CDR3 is TGTGCCAGCGGGGGGGAAAGGGGGCGCGGGAATACGCAGTATTTT.